One sample yielded the 18 T cell receptor beta chains listed below, sequenced in a study of blood T cells in healthy people across ages (dated by TCRdb to between 2014 and 2017). Receptors were amplified or captured by 5' RACE. The sequencer was an Illumina HiSeq 2500. A second PCR of roughly 7 to 11 cycles was performed with a sample-barcoded 5' primer and a J-beta primer mix. Using fastp at Q25 and MiXCR, TCRdb reprocessed the public reads and kept productive beta chains. Here each entry gathers all rows of one CDR3 protein and keeps the most common genes and DNA. A total of about 780,000 distinct CDR3 sequences appear in this sample, roughly 46% of them only once. The top ten constitute about a sixth of the sample. Sequencing was performed on blood. The receptors originated from a man of 80 years or more in good health.

This sequence joins TRBV27 and TRBJ1-5, with D uncertain. The CDR3 runs 13 residues. V was cut by 2 bases and J by 3 bases, with 5 bases left in between. In germline, CDR1 is MNHEY, CDR2 SMNVEV (reference sequence). Here the CDR3 DNA reads TGTGCCAGCAGTTTACAGGACAATCAGCCCCAGCATTTT. It translates to CASSLQDNQPQHF.

V and J are TRBV30 and TRBJ1-1, with D uncertain. The V and J ends lost 4 bases and 1 base respectively, with 10 bases between them. CDR1 is GTSNPN and CDR2 is SVGIG in the germline V gene (reference sequence). The CDR3 runs to 13 residues. CDR3 sequence: CAWTLGWNTEAFF. The CDR3 coding sequence is TGTGCCTGGACCTTGGGATGGAACACTGAAGCTTTCTTT.

Points on this clonotype: One base away lies a much larger clone, so this may be a sequencing read error. The V call is TRBV5-5, the J call TRBJ1-1; D remains ambiguous. Germline CDR1 SGHKS, CDR2 YYEKEE (reference sequence). V was trimmed by 4 bases and J by 0 bases, leaving 13 bases between them. There are 15 residues in the CDR3. In DNA form, the CDR3 reads TGTGCCAGCAGCCAACACGCGGGAGTGAACACTGAAGCTTTCTTT. Its translation is CASSQHAGVNTEAFF.

This chain uses TRBV3-1 with TRBJ1-2; D is uncertain. CDR3 size: 14 residues. Trimming removed 1 base at V and 8 bases at J, with 14 bases between. Germline V gene data show CDR1 as LGHDT and CDR2 as YNNKEL (reference sequence). For the CDR3, the DNA is TGTGCCAGCAGCCAAGTATCTGATGCGGCCGGCTACACCTTC. Its protein product is CASSQVSDAAGYTF.

The chain carries TRBV29-1 and TRBJ2-7; unclear D gene. CDR3 length equals 9 residues. Trimming cost V 7 bases and J 3 bases, with 4 bases left between them. From germline, CDR1 is SQVTM and CDR2 ANQGSEA. CDR3 protein: CSGDYEQYF. In DNA, the CDR3 is TGCAGCGGAGACTACGAGCAGTACTTC.

J is TRBJ1-1 and V is TRBV7-3; 8 nucleotides agree with TRBD1. The CDR3 covers 16 residues. V trimming: 4 bases; J trimming: 2 bases; junction bases outside the gene matches: 9. Germline V lookup: CDR1 SGHTA, CDR2 FQGTGA. For the CDR3, the DNA is TGTGCCAGCAGCTCGACAGGGGCAGAGGCAAACACTGAAGCTTTCTTT. This encodes CASSSTGAEANTEAFF.

The V call is TRBV12-3 or TRBV12-4, the J call TRBJ1-4; D unclear. V was shortened by 3 bases and J by 10 bases, with 12 bases between the two germline ends. The CDR3 loop spans 13 amino acids. The CDR3 region has the DNA TGTGCCAGCAGTTTCCTCTCGTCCCCAAAACTGTTTTTT. It is translated as CASSFLSSPKLFF.

The gene calls are TRBV7-8 and TRBJ2-1; 13 bases match TRBD2. The CDR3 spans 16 residues. The ends lost 5 bases at V and 9 bases at J; junction bases unmatched: 10. CDR1 and CDR2 (germline): SGHVS, FQNEAQ. For the CDR3, the DNA is TGTGCCAGCAGCCCCTGGACTAGCGGGAGCCCGGGTGAGCAGTTCTTC. Protein: CASSPWTSGSPGEQFF.

This chain joins TRBV30 and TRBJ2-1, with a weak D call TRBD1 (6 bases). CDR1 is GTSNPN, CDR2 SVGIG, per germline (reference sequence). The CDR3 extends over 11 amino acids. The V gene lost 5 bases and the J gene lost 5 bases, with 7 bases spanning the gap. The CDR3 coding sequence is TGTGCCTGGGGACAGAACAATGAGCAGTTCTTC. Its translation: CAWGQNNEQFF.

V and J are TRBV27 and TRBJ2-3, with 9 bases matching TRBD2. The junction had 21 bases not matched to a gene; V was cut back by 7 bases and J by 7 bases. The CDR3 sequence is 18 residues long. Germline V gene sequence: CDR1 MNHEY, CDR2 SMNVEV (reference sequence). The CDR3 DNA follows: TGTGCCAGCATCCGTTCGAGCAGGGTACTAGCGGGCACTTATACGCAGTATTTT. Translation: CASIRSSRVLAGTYTQYF.

This clonotype has at least ten counts. This sequence joins TRBV12-3 or TRBV12-4 and TRBJ1-5, with TRBD1 as a possible D gene (5 bases). Trimming took off 6 bases at V and 5 bases at J, with 14 bases between the two ends. There are 14 residues in the CDR3. The CDR3: CASRADSEHQPQHF. The CDR3 nucleotides are TGTGCCAGCAGGGCCGACAGCGAGCATCAGCCCCAGCATTTT.

This clonotype has only a few counts. V is TRBV7-2 and J is TRBJ2-5; D could derive from TRBD1 or TRBD2 (6 bases each). Trimming removed 6 bases from V and 5 bases from J, with 13 bases in between. The germline gives CDR1 SGHTA, CDR2 FQGNSA. The CDR3 covers 13 residues. CDR3: CASSRVGGETQYF. The DNA of the CDR3 is TGTGCCAGCAGTAGGGTGGGGGGCGAGACCCAGTACTTC.

This clonotype has just a few counts. This chain joins TRBV4-3 and TRBJ2-7, with 7 nucleotides matching TRBD2. The V and J ends lost 0 bases and 0 bases, in that order; junction bases with no gene match: 8. The CDR3 length is 17 residues. Per the germline V gene, CDR1 is LGHNA and CDR2 is YSLEER. The CDR3 sequence is CASSQEPLGGSSYEQYF. The CDR3, as DNA: TGCGCCAGCAGCCAAGAACCCCTGGGAGGGAGCTCCTACGAGCAGTACTTC.

J is TRBJ2-1 and V is TRBV5-1, with unresolved D. The CDR3 spans 13 residues. The ends were cut back, 4 bases at V and 7 bases at J, with 12 bases in the middle. Germline values: CDR1 SGHRS, CDR2 YFSETQ. In DNA, the CDR3 is TGCGCCAGCAGCAAGGACGTTGCTAATGAGCAGTTCTTC. It specifies CASSKDVANEQFF.

The rearrangement uses TRBV29-1 and TRBJ2-3, with 7 nucleotides matching TRBD2. From germline, CDR1 is SQVTM and CDR2 ANQGSEA. CDR3 length: 13 amino acids. Trimming cost V 5 bases and J 10 bases; bases outside gene matches: 12. The CDR3 bases are TGCAGCGTTTTGAATAAGGCGGGAGCTGCGCAGTATTTT. This codes for CSVLNKAGAAQYF.

DNA for the CDR3: TGTGCCAGCAGCTCCATGGATCGCAGGGCCAATGAGCAGTTCTTC. It specifies CASSSMDRRANEQFF. J is TRBJ2-1 and V is TRBV7-9; possibly TRBD1 for D (5 bases). The CDR3 loop spans 15 amino acids. CDR1 and CDR2 (germline): SEHNR, FQNEAQ (reference sequence). The germline V and J ends were trimmed by 4 bases and 6 bases, with 16 bases remaining between them.

This chain connects TRBV5-1 to TRBJ2-7, with D perhaps TRBD1 or TRBD2 (5 bases each). Trimming removed 4 bases from V and 6 bases from J, with 20 bases in between. This CDR3 region has 15 residues. Germline V lookup: CDR1 SGHRS, CDR2 YFSETQ. The CDR3 bases are TGCGCCAGCAGCCTACAGAGGGCAGGGAGTTCCGAGCAGTACTTC. Protein product: CASSLQRAGSSEQYF.

The gene calls are TRBV28 and TRBJ2-7; 9 positions agree with TRBD1. CDR1 and CDR2 from the germline V gene are MDHEN and SYDVKM. V lost 7 bases to trimming and J lost 1 base; unmatched junction nucleotides: 8. This CDR3 comprises 15 residues. DNA of the CDR3: TGTGCCAGCAAAGGACAGGGGCGATATTCCTACGAGCAGTACTTC. The encoded protein is CASKGQGRYSYEQYF. Full variable domain (outside the CDR3, taken from reference TRBV28 and TRBJ2-7): DVKVTQSSRYLVKRTGEKVFLECVQDMDHENMFWYRQDPGLGLRLIYFSYDVKMKEKGDIPEGYSVSREKKERFSLILESASTNQTSMYLCASKGQGRYSYEQYFGPGTRLTVT.